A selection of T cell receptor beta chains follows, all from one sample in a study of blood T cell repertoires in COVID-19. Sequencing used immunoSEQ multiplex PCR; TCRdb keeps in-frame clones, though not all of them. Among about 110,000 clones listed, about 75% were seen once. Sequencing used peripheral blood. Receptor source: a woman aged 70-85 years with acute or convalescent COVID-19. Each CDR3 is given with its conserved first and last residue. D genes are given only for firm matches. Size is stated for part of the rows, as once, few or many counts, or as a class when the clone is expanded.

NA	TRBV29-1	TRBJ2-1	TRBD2	TGCAGCGTTGCCACCGGGACTAGCGGGGGGGTGAGTGAGCAGTTCTTC	CSVATGTSGGVSEQFF
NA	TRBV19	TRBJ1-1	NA	TGTGCCAGTAGCCCGGTGGGTCGGGGGGCGATCACTGAAGCTTTCTTT	CASSPVGRGAITEAFF
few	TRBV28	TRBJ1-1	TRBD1	TGTGCCAGCAGCCCAACAGGGGGCCGTCGGGACACTGAAGCTTTCTTT	CASSPTGGRRDTEAFF
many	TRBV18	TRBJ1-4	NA	TGTGCCAGCTCACCACCCCCAAATGAAAAACTGTTTTTT	CASSPPPNEKLFF
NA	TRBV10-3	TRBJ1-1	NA	TGTGCCATCAGTGAGCGCACTTTAGGACAGACGAACACTGAAGCTTTCTTT	CAISERTLGQTNTEAFF
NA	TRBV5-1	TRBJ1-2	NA	TGCGCCAGCAGCTTGAATAATCAGGGGAAGAATGGCTACACCTTC	CASSLNNQGKNGYTF
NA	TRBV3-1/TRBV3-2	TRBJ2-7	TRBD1	TGTGCCAGCAGCTTCCGGACGGGGACAGGGATCTACGAGCAGTACTTC	CASSFRTGTGIYEQYF
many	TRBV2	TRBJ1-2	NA	TGTGCCAGCAGTCAGGGTATTGGAAGTGGCTACACCTTC	CASSQGIGSGYTF
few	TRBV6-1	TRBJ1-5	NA	TGTGCCAGCAGTGACACAAGAAATCAGCCCCAGCATTTT	CASSDTRNQPQHF
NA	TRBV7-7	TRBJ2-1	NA	TGTGCCAGCAGTAAGGGCGGGGACTCCAATGAGCAGTTCTTC	CASSKGGDSNEQFF
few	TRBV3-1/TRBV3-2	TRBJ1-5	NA	TGTGCCAGCAGCCCGGGACACTTAGGCAATCAGCCCCAGCATTTT	CASSPGHLGNQPQHF
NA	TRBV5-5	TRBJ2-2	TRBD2	TGTGCCAGCAGCCCCGGGATAGCGGGTCTGAACACCGGGGAGCTGTTTTTT	CASSPGIAGLNTGELFF
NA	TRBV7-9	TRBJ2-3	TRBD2	TGTGCCAGCAGCTTAAGGGGACTAGCGGGAGCCCGCACAGATACGCAGTATTTT	CASSLRGLAGARTDTQYF
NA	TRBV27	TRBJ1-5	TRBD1	TGTGCCAGCAGTAAGACGACAGGGCCCAGCCAGCCCCAGCATTTT	CASSKTTGPSQPQHF
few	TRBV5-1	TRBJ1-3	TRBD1	TGCGCCAGCCGACAGGGTTCTGGAAACACCATATATTTT	CASRQGSGNTIYF
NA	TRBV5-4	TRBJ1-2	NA	TGTGCCAGCAGCCTGGGTGGAGGGAACTATGGCTACACCTTC	CASSLGGGNYGYTF
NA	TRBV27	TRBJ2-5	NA	TGTGCCAGCAGCCAAGCAAACAGGGCCGGGACCCAGTACTTC	CASSQANRAGTQYF
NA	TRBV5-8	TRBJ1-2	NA	TGTGCCAGCAGCTTGGGGGGGCAATGGGGCTACACCTTC	CASSLGGQWGYTF
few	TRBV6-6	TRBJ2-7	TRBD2	TGTGCCAGCAGTTACGCGCGGGGCGGGGGGGCCCACGAGCAGTACTTC	CASSYARGGGAHEQYF
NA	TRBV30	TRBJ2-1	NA	TGTGCCTGGAGCCCGGGGTCCAAGAGCTCCTACAATGAGCAGTTCTTC	CAWSPGSKSSYNEQFF
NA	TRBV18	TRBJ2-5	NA	TGTGCCAGCTCACCACCGGCAGGAGAGACCCAGTACTTC	CASSPPAGETQYF
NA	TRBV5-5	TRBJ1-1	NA	TGTGCCAGCAGCTTCCCTCCCTCTACTGAAGCTTTCTTT	CASSFPPSTEAFF
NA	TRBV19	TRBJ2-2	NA	TGTGCCAGTAGTATTTCAAGAGCGAACACCGGGGAGCTGTTTTTT	CASSISRANTGELFF
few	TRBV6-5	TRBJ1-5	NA	TGTGCCAGCAGCCCCGATTTTGCGTCCCAGCATTTT	CASSPDFASQHF
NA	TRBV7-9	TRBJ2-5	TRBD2	TGTGCCAGCAGCCCCTCTGGACTAGCGGAAGGGGAGACCCAGTACTTC	CASSPSGLAEGETQYF
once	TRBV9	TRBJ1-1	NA	TGTGCCAGCAGCGTAGGGTCAGGTCCTTTCTCTGAAGCTTTCTTT	CASSVGSGPFSEAFF
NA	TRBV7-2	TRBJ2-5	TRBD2	TGTGCCAGCAGCTTATTCCCGGGACTAGCGGCGTTCCAAGAGACCCAGTACTTC	CASSLFPGLAAFQETQYF
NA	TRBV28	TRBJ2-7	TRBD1	TGTGCCAGCAGTGTCAACAGGGGGCGAAGATCCGAGCAGTACTTC	CASSVNRGRRSEQYF
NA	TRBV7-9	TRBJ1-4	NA	TGTGCCAGCAGCTTAGGGACAGTAGGTGAAAAACTGTTTTTT	CASSLGTVGEKLFF
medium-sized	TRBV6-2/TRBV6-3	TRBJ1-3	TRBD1	TGTGCCAGCAGTTACGTGACAGGGTCCTCTGGAAACACCATATATTTT	CASSYVTGSSGNTIYF
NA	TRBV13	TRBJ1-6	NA	TGTGCCAGCCGGTGGGCCGGGACTGGGTATTCACCCCTCCACTTT	CASRWAGTGYSPLHF
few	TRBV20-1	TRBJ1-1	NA	TGCACTTTACAGGGACCCGCGGAAGCTTTCTTT	CTLQGPAEAFF
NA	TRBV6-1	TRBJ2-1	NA	TGTGCCAGCAGTGAGCCGACAGGTAGCAATGAGCAGTTCTTC	CASSEPTGSNEQFF
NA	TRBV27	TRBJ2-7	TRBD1	TGTGCCAGCAGACCCTCGACAGGGGGGTCTACCGAGCAGTACTTC	CASRPSTGGSTEQYF
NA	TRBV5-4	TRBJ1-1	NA	TGTGCCAGCAGCTTGATTGGGGCCGCTGAAGCTTTCTTT	CASSLIGAAEAFF
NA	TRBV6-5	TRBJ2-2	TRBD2	TGTGCCAGCAAGACTAGCGGGGACACCGGGGAGCTGTTTTTT	CASKTSGDTGELFF
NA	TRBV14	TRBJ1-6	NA	TGTGCCAGCAGCCAATGGGCGGGGAATTCACCCCTCCACTTT	CASSQWAGNSPLHF
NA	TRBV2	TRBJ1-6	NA	TGTGCCAGCATTCGGGGGATGGCACCCCTCCACTTT	CASIRGMAPLHF
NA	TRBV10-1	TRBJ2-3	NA	TGCGCCAGCAGCAGAGGGAGTACGCAGTATTTT	CASSRGSTQYF
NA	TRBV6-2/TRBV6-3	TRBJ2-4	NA	TGTGCCAGCAGTTACTCGGAGGGGTTTCCCCTACAAAACATTCAGTACTTC	CASSYSEGFPLQNIQYF
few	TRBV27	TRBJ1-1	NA	TGTGCCAGCAGTTTGTACAGCGGTAACATGAACACTGAAGCTTTCTTT	CASSLYSGNMNTEAFF
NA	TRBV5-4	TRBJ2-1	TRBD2	TGTGCCAGCAGCTTGGCTTCTAGCGGAAGTTACAATGAGCAGTTCTTC	CASSLASSGSYNEQFF
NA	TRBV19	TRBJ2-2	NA	TGTGCCAGTATTCTCGCAGGGAACACCGGGGAGCTGTTTTTT	CASILAGNTGELFF
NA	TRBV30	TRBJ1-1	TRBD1	TGTGCCTGGAGTCTAAGGGGGCGGGTGGGGTACACTGAAGCTTTCTTT	CAWSLRGRVGYTEAFF
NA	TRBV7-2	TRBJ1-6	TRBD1	TGTGCCAGCAGCCCCCAGACAGGGCCGGGTTCACCCCTCCACTTT	CASSPQTGPGSPLHF
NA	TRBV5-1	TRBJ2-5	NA	TGCGCCAGCAGCCGCCTAGATCCACAAGAGACCCAGTACTTC	CASSRLDPQETQYF
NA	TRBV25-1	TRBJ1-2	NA	TGTGCCAGCAGTAAAGAAGGGGGCTATGGCTACACCTTC	CASSKEGGYGYTF
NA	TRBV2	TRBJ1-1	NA	TGTGCCAGCAGTGTGCTTGGCTGGGAGGAGTACAGCACTGAAGCTTTCTTT	CASSVLGWEEYSTEAFF